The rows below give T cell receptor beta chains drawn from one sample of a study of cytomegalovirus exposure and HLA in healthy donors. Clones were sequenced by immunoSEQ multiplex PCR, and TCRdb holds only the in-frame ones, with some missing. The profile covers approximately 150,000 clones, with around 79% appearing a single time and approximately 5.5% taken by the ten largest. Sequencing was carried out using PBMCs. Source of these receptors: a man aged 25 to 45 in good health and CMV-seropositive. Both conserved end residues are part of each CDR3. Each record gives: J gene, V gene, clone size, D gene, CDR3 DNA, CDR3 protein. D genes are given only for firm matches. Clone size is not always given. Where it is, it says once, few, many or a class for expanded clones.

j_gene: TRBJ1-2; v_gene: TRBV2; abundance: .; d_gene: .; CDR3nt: TGTGCCAGCAGTGAAGCGCTTTCAGGGCAAGACTATGGCTACACCTTC; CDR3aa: CASSEALSGQDYGYTF
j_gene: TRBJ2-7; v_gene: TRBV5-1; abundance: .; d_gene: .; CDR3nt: TGCGCCAGCAGCAAGGAGGTCATCTACGAGCAGTACTTC; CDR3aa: CASSKEVIYEQYF
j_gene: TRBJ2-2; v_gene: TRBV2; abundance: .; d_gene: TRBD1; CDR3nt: TGTGCCAGCCATAGGACAGGCCCCGGGGAGCTGTTTTTT; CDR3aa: CASHRTGPGELFF
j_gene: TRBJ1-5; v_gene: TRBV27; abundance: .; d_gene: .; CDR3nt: TGTGCCAGCAAAACAGGGAATCAGCCCCAGCATTTT; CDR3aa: CASKTGNQPQHF
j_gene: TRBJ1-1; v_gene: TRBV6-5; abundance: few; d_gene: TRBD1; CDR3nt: TGTGCCAGCAGTCAACACAGGGGTAACACTGAAGCTTTCTTT; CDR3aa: CASSQHRGNTEAFF
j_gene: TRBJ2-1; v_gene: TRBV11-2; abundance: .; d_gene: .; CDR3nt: TGTGCCAGCAGCTTAGGCCCCCTAATCAATGAGCAGTTCTTC; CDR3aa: CASSLGPLINEQFF
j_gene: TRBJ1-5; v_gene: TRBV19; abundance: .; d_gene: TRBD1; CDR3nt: TGTGCCAGTAGTGTAGACAGGGAAGATCAGCCCCAGCATTTT; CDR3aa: CASSVDREDQPQHF
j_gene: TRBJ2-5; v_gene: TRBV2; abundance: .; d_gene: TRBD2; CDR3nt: TGTGCCAGCAGTGAATCTCCGGGGGGGCCAGGGGAGACCCAGTACTTC; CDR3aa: CASSESPGGPGETQYF
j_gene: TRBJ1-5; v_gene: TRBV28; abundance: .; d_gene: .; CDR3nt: TGTGCCAGCAGTTTTCGGTTCAGGCGCCATAGCAATCAGCCCCAGCATTTT; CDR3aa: CASSFRFRRHSNQPQHF
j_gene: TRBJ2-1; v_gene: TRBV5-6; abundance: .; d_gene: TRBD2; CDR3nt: TGTGCCAGCAGCTGGGACTGGACTAGCAGATCCTACAATGAGCAGTTCTTC; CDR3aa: CASSWDWTSRSYNEQFF
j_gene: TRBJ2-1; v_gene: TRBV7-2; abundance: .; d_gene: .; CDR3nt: TGTGCCAGCAGCCGGGACTTTTACAATGAGCAGTTCTTC; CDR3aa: CASSRDFYNEQFF
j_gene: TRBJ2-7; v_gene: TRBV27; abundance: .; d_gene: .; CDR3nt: TGTGCCAGCAGAATAAGCACCACCTACGAGCAGTACTTC; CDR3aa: CASRISTTYEQYF
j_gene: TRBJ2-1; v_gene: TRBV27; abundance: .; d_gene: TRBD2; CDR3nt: TGTGCCAGCGCCGTTAGCGGGCTAGCGGGTGGGGAGCAGTTCTTC; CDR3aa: CASAVSGLAGGEQFF
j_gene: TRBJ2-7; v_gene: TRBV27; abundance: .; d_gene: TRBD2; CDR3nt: TGTGCCAGCAGTTCAAGACTAGCGGGAGTCTACGAGCAGTACTTC; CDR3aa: CASSSRLAGVYEQYF
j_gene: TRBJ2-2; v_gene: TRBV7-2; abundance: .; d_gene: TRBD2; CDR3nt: TGTGCCAGCAGTTACGCTAGCGGGGGTCTCGGGGAGCTGTTTTTT; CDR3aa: CASSYASGGLGELFF
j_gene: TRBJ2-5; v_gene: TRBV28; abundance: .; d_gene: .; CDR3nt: TGTGCCTCCAGCCCCTCCCGGACAAGAGAGACCCAGTACTTC; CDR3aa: CASSPSRTRETQYF
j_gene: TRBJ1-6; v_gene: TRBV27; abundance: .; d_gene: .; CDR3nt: TGTGCCAGCGGTTGGGGGGATAGTTCACCCCTCCACTTT; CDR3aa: CASGWGDSSPLHF
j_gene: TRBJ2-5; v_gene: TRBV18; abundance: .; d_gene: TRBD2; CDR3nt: TGTGCCAGCTCAGCAAGCGGGGGGCCAGGAGAGACCCAGTACTTC; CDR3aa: CASSASGGPGETQYF
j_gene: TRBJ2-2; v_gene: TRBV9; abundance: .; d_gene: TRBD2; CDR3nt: TGTGCCAGCAGCTTTAGCGGGGGCGGCACCGGGGAGCTGTTTTTT; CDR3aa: CASSFSGGGTGELFF
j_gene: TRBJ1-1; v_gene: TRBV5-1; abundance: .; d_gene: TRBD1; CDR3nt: TGCGCCAGCAGCCTACAGGGGCGGGCTTTCTTT; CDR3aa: CASSLQGRAFF
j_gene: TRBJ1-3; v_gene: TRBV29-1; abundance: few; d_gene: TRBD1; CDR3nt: TGCAGCGTTAACCCCGGGACAGCTGGAAACACCATATATTTT; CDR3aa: CSVNPGTAGNTIYF
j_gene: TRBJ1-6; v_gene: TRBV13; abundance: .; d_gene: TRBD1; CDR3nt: TGTGCCAGCAGCCTGGACAGGGGAAGGATTTCACCCCTCCACTTT; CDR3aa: CASSLDRGRISPLHF
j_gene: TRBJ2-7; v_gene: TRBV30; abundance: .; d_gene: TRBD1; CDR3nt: TGTGCCTACCGGGACAGGGCCTACGAGCAGTACTTC; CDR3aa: CAYRDRAYEQYF
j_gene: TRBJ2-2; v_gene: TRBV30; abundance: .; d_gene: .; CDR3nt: TGTGCCTGGACGCTGGGGCCCGCCGGGGAGCTGTTTTTT; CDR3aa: CAWTLGPAGELFF
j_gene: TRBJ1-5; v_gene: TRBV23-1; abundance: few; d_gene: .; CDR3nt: TGCGCCAGCAGCCCCGGGGAGGAGGGCGAGGGTAGCAATCAGCCCCAGCATTTT; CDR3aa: CASSPGEEGEGSNQPQHF
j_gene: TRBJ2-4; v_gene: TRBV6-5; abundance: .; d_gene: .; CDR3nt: TGTGCCAGCAGCCCTCAGGTAGCCAAAAACATTCAGTACTTC; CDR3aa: CASSPQVAKNIQYF
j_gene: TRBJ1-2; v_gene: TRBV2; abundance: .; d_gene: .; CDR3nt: TGTGCCAGCAGCCCAAGACTAAACTATGGCTACACCTTC; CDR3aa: CASSPRLNYGYTF
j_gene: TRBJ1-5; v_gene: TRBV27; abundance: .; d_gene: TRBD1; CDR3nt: TGTGCCAGCAGCTCGACAGGGGGTTTTCAGCCCCAGCATTTT; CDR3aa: CASSSTGGFQPQHF
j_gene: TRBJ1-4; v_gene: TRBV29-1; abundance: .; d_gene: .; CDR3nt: TGCAGCGTTGAAGATATTCAGGGAGGAAAGGGTTTGGGTGAAAAACTGTTTTTT; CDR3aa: CSVEDIQGGKGLGEKLFF
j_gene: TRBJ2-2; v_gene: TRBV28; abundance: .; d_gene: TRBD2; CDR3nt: TGTGCCAGCAGTTTGTGGACTAGCGGGATAGGAAAAACCGGGGAGCTGTTTTTT; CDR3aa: CASSLWTSGIGKTGELFF
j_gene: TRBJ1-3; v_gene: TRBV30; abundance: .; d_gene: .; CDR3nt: TGTGCCTGGAGTATTGGCAGCTCTGGAAACACCATATATTTT; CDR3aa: CAWSIGSSGNTIYF
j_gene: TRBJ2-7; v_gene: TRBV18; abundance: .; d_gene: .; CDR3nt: TGTGCCAGCTCACCAATGGGGGACACCTCTCCGTACTTC; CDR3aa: CASSPMGDTSPYF
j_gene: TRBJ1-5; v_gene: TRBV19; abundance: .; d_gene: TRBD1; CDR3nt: TGTGCCAGTAGTAGATGGACAGGGGAGGGACCAATGAGGGATCAGCCCCAGCATTTT; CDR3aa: CASSRWTGEGPMRDQPQHF
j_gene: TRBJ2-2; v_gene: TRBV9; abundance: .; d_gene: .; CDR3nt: TGTGCCAGCAGCGTTGGAGGGTCAGGCGGGGAGCTGTTTTTT; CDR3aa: CASSVGGSGGELFF
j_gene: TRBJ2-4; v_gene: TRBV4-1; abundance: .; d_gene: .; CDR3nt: TGCGCCAGCGCGGGGCTGGGGTGGAACATTCAGTACTTC; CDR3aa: CASAGLGWNIQYF
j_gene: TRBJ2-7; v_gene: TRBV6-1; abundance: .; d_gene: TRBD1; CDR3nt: TGTGCCAGCAGTGCGGGGGACAGGGTCGGCGAGCAGTACTTC; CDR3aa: CASSAGDRVGEQYF
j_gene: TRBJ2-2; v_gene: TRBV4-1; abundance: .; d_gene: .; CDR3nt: TGCGCCAGCAGCCAAGACCGATTCCTAACCGGGGAGCTGTTTTTT; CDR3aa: CASSQDRFLTGELFF
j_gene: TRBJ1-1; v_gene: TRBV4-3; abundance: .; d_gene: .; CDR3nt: TGCGCCAGCAGCCAAGTTACTTCCGGGACTCTCGAAGCTTTCTTT; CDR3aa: CASSQVTSGTLEAFF
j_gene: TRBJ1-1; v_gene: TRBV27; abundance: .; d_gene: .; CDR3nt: TGTGCCAGCAGTTGGGGGGTTCACACTGAAGCTTTCTTT; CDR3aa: CASSWGVHTEAFF
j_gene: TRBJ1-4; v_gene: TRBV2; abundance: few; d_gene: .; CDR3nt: TGTGCCACCCACTTCGACAGCGACGGGGGAAAACTGTTTTTT; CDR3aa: CATHFDSDGGKLFF
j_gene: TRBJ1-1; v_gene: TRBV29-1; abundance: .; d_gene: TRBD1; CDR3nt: TGCAGCGTTGCCCCGGACAGGGATTTCACTGAAGCTTTCTTT; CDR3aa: CSVAPDRDFTEAFF
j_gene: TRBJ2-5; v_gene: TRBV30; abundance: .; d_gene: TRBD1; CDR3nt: TGTGCTCTGCAACATGGGACAGGTAAAGTAGGAGAGCAGTACTTC; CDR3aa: CALQHGTGKVGEQYF
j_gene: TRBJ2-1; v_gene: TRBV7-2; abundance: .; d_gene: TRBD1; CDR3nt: TGTGCCAGCAGCCGGGACAGGGTTAATGAGCAGTTCTTC; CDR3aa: CASSRDRVNEQFF
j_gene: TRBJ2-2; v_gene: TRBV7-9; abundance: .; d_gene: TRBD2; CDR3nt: TGTGCCAGCAGCTCTATCGGCGGGAGCACCGGGGAGCTGTTTTTT; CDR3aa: CASSSIGGSTGELFF
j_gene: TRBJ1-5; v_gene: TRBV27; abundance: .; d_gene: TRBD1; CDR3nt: TGTGCCAGCAGTCAACGACAGGGGGATCAGCCCCAGCATTTT; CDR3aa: CASSQRQGDQPQHF
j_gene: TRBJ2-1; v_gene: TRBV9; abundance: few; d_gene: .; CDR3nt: TGTGCCAGCAGCGTAGGTCCCAGCTCCTACAATGAGCAGTTCTTC; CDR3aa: CASSVGPSSYNEQFF
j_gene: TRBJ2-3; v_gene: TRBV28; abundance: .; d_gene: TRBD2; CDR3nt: TGTGCCAGCAGTTGGCGGGGGGCAAGCACAGATACGCAGTATTTT; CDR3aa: CASSWRGASTDTQYF
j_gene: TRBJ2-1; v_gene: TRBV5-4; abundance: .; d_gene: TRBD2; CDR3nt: TGTGCCAGCAGCGGGTTGGAGACTAGCGGGAGTCGGGAGCAGTTCTTC; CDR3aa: CASSGLETSGSREQFF
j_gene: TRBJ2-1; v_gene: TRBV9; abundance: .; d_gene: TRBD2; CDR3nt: TGTGCCAGCAGCGTCACTAGCGGGTCAGCACATGAGCAGTTCTTC; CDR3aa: CASSVTSGSAHEQFF
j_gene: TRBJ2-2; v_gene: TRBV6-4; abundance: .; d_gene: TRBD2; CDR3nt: TGTGCCAGCAGTGGACTAGCGGGAGCGAACACCGGGGAGCTGTTTTTT; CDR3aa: CASSGLAGANTGELFF
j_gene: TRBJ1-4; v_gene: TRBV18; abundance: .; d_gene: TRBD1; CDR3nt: TGTGCCAGCTCACCACCCCAGGGACAGGGTAATGAAAAACTGTTTTTT; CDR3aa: CASSPPQGQGNEKLFF
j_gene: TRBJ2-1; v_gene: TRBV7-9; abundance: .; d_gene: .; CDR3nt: TGTTCCAGCAGCTTAGCAATGGGGCGCACCTACAATGAGCAGTTCTTC; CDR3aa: CSSSLAMGRTYNEQFF
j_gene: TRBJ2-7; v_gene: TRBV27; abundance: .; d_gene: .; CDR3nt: TGTGCCAGCGGAACAGGACCAGGATCCTCCTACGAGCAGTACTTC; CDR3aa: CASGTGPGSSYEQYF